The T cell receptor beta chain described here comes from a study of somatic mutations in cytotoxic T cells in rheumatoid arthritis. Findings and caveats of the study: Clonality of CD8+ T cells, which was compared between rheumatoid arthritis patients and age-matched healthy controls, did not differ significantly.

About this clone: Its specificity is not known.

Method: immunoSEQ multiplex PCR; TCRdb's copy keeps in-frame clones and lacks some. The repertoire consists of about 11,000 clones, with roughly 74% occurring once and the leading ten covering under 14%. This CDR3 region has 15 residues. J was trimmed by 3 bases and V by 8 bases; bases with no gene match: 7. Per germline, CDR1 MNHEY and CDR2 SMNVEV (reference sequence). The chain recombines TRBV27 with TRBJ2-3; 11 bases are shared with TRBD2. The TCR sequence derives from a middle-aged woman in good health. The source material was CD8+ T cells sorted from blood. For the CDR3, the DNA is TGTGCCAGCGCGGGCCTAGCGGGGGGAACAGATACGCAGTATTTT. Its translation: CASAGLAGGTDTQYF.